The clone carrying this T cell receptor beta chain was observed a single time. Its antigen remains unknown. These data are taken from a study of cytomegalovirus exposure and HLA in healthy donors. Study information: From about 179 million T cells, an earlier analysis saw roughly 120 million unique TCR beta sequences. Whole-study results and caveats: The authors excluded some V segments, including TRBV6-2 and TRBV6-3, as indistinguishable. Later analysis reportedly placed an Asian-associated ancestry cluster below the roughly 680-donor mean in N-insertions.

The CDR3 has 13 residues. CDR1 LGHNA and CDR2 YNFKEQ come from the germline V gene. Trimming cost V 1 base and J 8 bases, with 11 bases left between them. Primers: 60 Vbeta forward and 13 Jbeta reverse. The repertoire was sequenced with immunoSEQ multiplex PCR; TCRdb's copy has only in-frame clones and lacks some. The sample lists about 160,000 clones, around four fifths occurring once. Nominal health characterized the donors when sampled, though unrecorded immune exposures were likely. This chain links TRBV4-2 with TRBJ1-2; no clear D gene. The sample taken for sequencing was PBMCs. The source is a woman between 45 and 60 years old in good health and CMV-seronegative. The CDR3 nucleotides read TGTGCCAGCAGCCAAGTTGGCCCGGGGGGCTACACCTTC. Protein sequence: CASSQVGPGGYTF.